This is a list of T cell receptor beta chains from one sample in a study of control samples from healthy donors and cancer patients. TCRdb keeps only in-frame clones here, not all; method: immunoSEQ multiplex PCR. The repertoire holds some 120,000 clones, roughly 90% seen once, with over 2% in the top ten. Sequencing input: blood. These receptors all come from a man younger than 30 in good health. CDR3s include the opening cysteine and the closing phenylalanine or tryptophan. D genes are given only for firm matches. Size tells how often a clone was seen (once, few, many) or the class of an expanded clone, and some rows leave it out.

V gene,D gene,CDR3 length,J gene,clone size,CDR3 protein,CDR3 DNA
TRBV5-1,.,14,TRBJ2-1,.,CASTYESSYNEQFF,TGCGCCAGCACCTACGAGAGCTCCTACAATGAGCAGTTCTTC
TRBV18,.,14,TRBJ1-3,.,CASSPSGGGNTIYF,TGTGCCAGCTCTCCTTCGGGAGGAGGAAACACCATATATTTT
TRBV10-2,.,12,TRBJ2-5,.,CASSESRETQYF,TGCGCCAGCAGTGAGTCAAGAGAGACCCAGTACTTC
TRBV6-5,TRBD1,11,TRBJ1-1,.,CASKRQGEAFF,TGTGCCAGCAAACGACAGGGTGAAGCTTTCTTT
TRBV19,.,15,TRBJ1-5,.,CASSMNSDSNQPQHF,TGTGCCAGTAGTATGAATAGTGATAGCAATCAGCCCCAGCATTTT
TRBV24-1,.,17,TRBJ1-5,.,CATTSGRGSYSNQPQHF,TGTGCCACCACCTCAGGTCGGGGGTCGTATAGCAATCAGCCCCAGCATTTT
TRBV18,.,15,TRBJ2-5,.,CASSPLGPYQETQYF,TGTGCCAGCTCACCACTAGGGCCGTACCAAGAGACCCAGTACTTC
TRBV5-1,.,16,TRBJ2-7,.,CASSLGGTEKSYEQYF,TGCGCCAGCAGCTTGGGGGGGACGGAAAAATCCTACGAGCAGTACTTC
TRBV2,TRBD1,13,TRBJ1-6,.,CASRMGDSAPLHF,TGTGCCAGCAGGATGGGGGACAGCGCACCCCTCCACTTT
TRBV27,.,13,TRBJ1-2,.,CASSLSGGYGYTF,TGTGCCAGCAGTTTATCGGGGGGCTATGGCTACACCTTC
TRBV4-3,.,15,TRBJ2-5,once,CASSQDSAAQETQYF,TGCGCCAGCAGCCAAGATAGCGCGGCCCAAGAGACCCAGTACTTC
TRBV20-1,.,14,TRBJ2-1,.,CSASVGGGGNEQFF,TGCAGTGCTAGTGTGGGGGGAGGTGGCAATGAGCAGTTCTTC
TRBV7-8,.,13,TRBJ1-2,.,CASSLREDYGYTF,TGTGCCAGCAGCCTCAGGGAGGACTATGGCTACACCTTC
TRBV12-3/TRBV12-4,TRBD1,13,TRBJ2-7,.,CASSSPDRVFVYF,TGTGCCAGCAGTTCCCCCGACAGGGTCTTCGTGTACTTC
TRBV27,.,13,TRBJ2-7,.,CASSLFHSYEQYF,TGTGCCAGCAGTCTATTTCACTCCTACGAGCAGTACTTC
TRBV28,.,12,TRBJ2-5,.,CASSGTQETQYF,TGTGCCAGCTCTGGCACCCAAGAGACCCAGTACTTC
TRBV7-9,TRBD1,13,TRBJ1-2,.,CASSYQGDYGYTF,TGTGCCAGCAGTTATCAGGGGGACTATGGCTACACCTTC
TRBV25-1,.,15,TRBJ2-3,.,CASSEQRVSTDTQYF,TGTGCCAGCAGTGAGCAGCGGGTTAGCACAGATACGCAGTATTTT
TRBV28,TRBD1,16,TRBJ2-5,.,CASTLSGTGTAETQYF,TGTGCCAGCACCTTATCCGGGACAGGTACGGCAGAGACCCAGTACTTC
TRBV5-1,.,17,TRBJ2-6,.,CASSLLDASSGANVLTF,TGCGCCAGCAGCTTGTTGGACGCTAGCTCTGGGGCCAACGTCCTGACTTTC
TRBV2,TRBD1,13,TRBJ1-5,.,CASRTGLVQPQHF,TGTGCCAGCAGGACAGGGTTGGTTCAGCCCCAGCATTTT
TRBV3-1/TRBV3-2,TRBD2,15,TRBJ2-1,.,CASSQLAGGRNEQFF,TGTGCCAGCAGCCAACTAGCGGGGGGGAGAAATGAGCAGTTCTTC
TRBV19,TRBD2,16,TRBJ2-1,.,CASSLRLAGTYNEQFF,TGTGCCAGTAGTCTACGACTAGCGGGGACCTACAATGAGCAGTTCTTC
TRBV6-4,TRBD2,15,TRBJ2-2,once,CASSESGGATGELFF,TGTGCCAGCAGTGAAAGCGGGGGGGCCACCGGGGAGCTGTTTTTT
TRBV28,TRBD1,13,TRBJ1-4,.,CASRLTGTEKLFF,TGTGCCAGCAGACTGACAGGGACTGAAAAACTGTTTTTT
TRBV18,.,12,TRBJ1-4,few,CASSEQDEKLFF,TGTGCCAGCTCAGAACAGGACGAAAAACTGTTTTTT
TRBV28,TRBD1,12,TRBJ1-2,once,CATARQGARNTF,TGTGCCACCGCTCGACAGGGGGCTAGGAACACCTTC
TRBV29-1,TRBD1,14,TRBJ2-7,.,CSVDGQGASHEQYF,TGCAGCGTTGATGGGCAGGGGGCTTCCCACGAGCAGTACTTC
TRBV2,.,14,TRBJ1-1,.,CASSTGDSLHEAFF,TGTGCCAGCAGTACGGGAGACAGCCTACATGAAGCTTTCTTT
TRBV7-6,TRBD1,15,TRBJ2-2,.,CASSPGTGGTGELFF,TGTGCCAGCAGCCCCGGGACAGGGGGCACCGGGGAGCTGTTTTTT
TRBV9,TRBD2,16,TRBJ2-2,.,CASSGVAGAPTGELFF,TGTGCCAGCAGCGGCGTAGCGGGGGCCCCCACCGGGGAGCTGTTTTTT
TRBV18,TRBD2,16,TRBJ2-5,.,CASSQRTSGAGETQYF,TGTGCCAGCTCACAGCGGACTAGCGGGGCCGGAGAGACCCAGTACTTC
TRBV7-9,TRBD2,15,TRBJ2-5,.,CASRLEAGGPETQYF,TGTGCCAGCAGACTCGAAGCGGGGGGGCCGGAGACCCAGTACTTC
TRBV19,TRBD1,14,TRBJ1-1,.,CASSNQGVWTEAFF,TGTGCCAGTAGTAACCAGGGGGTTTGGACTGAAGCTTTCTTT
TRBV27,.,14,TRBJ2-7,.,CASSQAGNSYEQYF,TGTGCCAGCAGTCAAGCAGGCAATAGCTACGAGCAGTACTTC
TRBV5-6,TRBD2,16,TRBJ2-7,.,CASSSPGLAGSVEQYF,TGTGCCAGCAGCTCACCGGGACTAGCGGGTTCCGTCGAGCAGTACTTC
TRBV5-5,TRBD2,14,TRBJ2-1,few,CASSRDSGRNEQFF,TGTGCCAGCAGCCGTGATAGCGGGAGGAATGAGCAGTTCTTC
TRBV6-5,.,12,TRBJ1-1,.,CASKRGNTEAFF,TGTGCCAGCAAACGCGGGAACACTGAAGCTTTCTTT
TRBV6-6,.,15,TRBJ2-3,.,CASSYLASSTDTQYF,TGTGCCAGCAGCTATCTAGCGTCTAGCACAGATACGCAGTATTTT
TRBV18,TRBD1,15,TRBJ2-5,.,CASSPGQGGLETQYF,TGTGCCAGCTCCCCGGGACAGGGGGGCTTGGAGACCCAGTACTTC
TRBV7-9,.,12,TRBJ1-1,.,CAGGTRNTEAFF,TGTGCCGGCGGTACTAGGAACACTGAAGCTTTCTTT